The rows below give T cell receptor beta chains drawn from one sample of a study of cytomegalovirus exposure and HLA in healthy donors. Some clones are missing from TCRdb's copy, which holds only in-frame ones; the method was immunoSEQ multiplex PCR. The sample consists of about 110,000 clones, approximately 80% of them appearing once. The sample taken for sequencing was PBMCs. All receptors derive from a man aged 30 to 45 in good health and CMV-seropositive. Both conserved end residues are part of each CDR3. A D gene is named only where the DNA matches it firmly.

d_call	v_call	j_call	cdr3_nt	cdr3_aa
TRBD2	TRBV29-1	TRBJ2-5	TGCAGCACGACTAGCGGGCAAGAGACCCAGTACTTC	CSTTSGQETQYF
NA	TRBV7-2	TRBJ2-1	TGTGCCAGCAGCCGAACGAGAACTGGGGCAATGGGGCAGTTCTTC	CASSRTRTGAMGQFF
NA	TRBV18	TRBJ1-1	TGTGCCAGCTCACCCGCCAGGGTTGAAGCTTTCTTT	CASSPARVEAFF
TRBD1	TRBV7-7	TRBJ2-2	TGTGCCAGCAGCTTCGGGACAGGGTCCGGGGAGCTGTTTTTT	CASSFGTGSGELFF
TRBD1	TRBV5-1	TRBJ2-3	TGCGCCAGCAGACGGGACAGGGGGCAGGGTACGCAGTATTTT	CASRRDRGQGTQYF
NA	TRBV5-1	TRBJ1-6	TGCGCCAGCAGCCTAGGTAGCTCCTATAATTCACCCCTCCACTTT	CASSLGSSYNSPLHF
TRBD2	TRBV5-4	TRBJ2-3	TGTGCCAGCAGCACAGGACTAGCAGGTCGCGCAGATACGCAGTATTTT	CASSTGLAGRADTQYF
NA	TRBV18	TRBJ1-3	TGTGCCAGCTCACCCCCCTCAGGTCTCTCTGGAAACACCATATATTTT	CASSPPSGLSGNTIYF
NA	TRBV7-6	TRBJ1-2	TGTGCCAGCAGCCCCCGGGAAGGGAACTATGGCTACACCTTC	CASSPREGNYGYTF
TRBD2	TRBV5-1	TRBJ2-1	TGCGCCAGCAGCTCCCGGACTAGCGGGAGAACCTACAATGAGCAGTTCTTC	CASSSRTSGRTYNEQFF
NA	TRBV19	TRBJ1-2	TGTGCCAGTAGTATAGATCTCGGCGGGAACTATGGCTACACCTTC	CASSIDLGGNYGYTF
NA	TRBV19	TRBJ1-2	TGTGCCAGTCGGGTAGGGCAGGGTAACACCTATGGCTACACCTTC	CASRVGQGNTYGYTF
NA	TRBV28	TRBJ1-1	TGTGCCAGCAGTTTAGGGGGAGGGGTCACTGAAGCTTTCTTT	CASSLGGGVTEAFF
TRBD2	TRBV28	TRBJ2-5	TGTGCCAGCAGTGTCCCCGGGACTAGAGAGACCCAGTACTTC	CASSVPGTRETQYF
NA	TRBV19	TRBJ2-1	TGTGCCAGTAGCCTTACAGGGATCGTACACAATGAGCAGTTCTTC	CASSLTGIVHNEQFF
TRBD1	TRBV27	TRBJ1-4	TGTGCCAGCAGTTACAGGGGGCGCACTAATGAAAAACTGTTTTTT	CASSYRGRTNEKLFF